This TCR beta chain was profiled in a study of radiotherapy plus CTLA-4 blockade in lung cancer (dated by TCRdb to the late 2010s). Regarding the study in general: Among the enrolled patients, roughly 17% had an objective response, and 25% to 35% reached disease control. Overall results and qualifications from the work: The strongest predictors of response, as reported, were early dynamic changes in blood T cell clones along with a rise in serum interferon-beta after radiation. After treatment with radiotherapy and ipilimumab, TCR clones that originated in tumors expanded in peripheral blood.

Receptors were amplified or captured by the immunoSEQ multiplex PCR assay. In its TCRdb copy, this immuneACCESS table keeps in-frame sequences only and misses some clones. Where compared with another copy, unresolved V genes explain less than half of these, and the others have no known cause. The sample has tens of thousands of clones on record, around 76% of them singletons. The ten largest make up under 5% of the sample. Focal radiation therapy combined with CTLA-4 blockade (ipilimumab) was tested in patients with chemo-refractory metastatic non-small-cell lung cancer. Comment on this clone: The antigen it recognizes is unknown. Base qualities are missing; no much larger clone stands one base away.

The CDR3 numbers 15 residues from cysteine through phenylalanine. Only the CDR3 DNA is retained, 45 bases long and in frame from the first base. The germline V gene encodes CDR1 MNHEY and CDR2 SVGAGI. V lost 0 bases and J lost 2 bases; the stretch between them is 8 bases long. The material was peripheral blood, obtained from a patient treated with radiotherapy plus ipilimumab. The receptor chain draws on TRBV6-5 and TRBJ1-5, with the D gene call left open. The receptor comes from a human donor with non-small cell lung cancer who had a partial response to radiotherapy plus ipilimumab. Some clones in this sample may be carry-over from other donors' samples. The bases read TGTGCCAGCAGTTACTCGGCCGCTGGCAATCAGCCCCAGCATTTT. The resulting protein is CASSYSAAGNQPQHF.